This entry lists 2 T cell receptor beta chains sequenced from one sample in a study of blood T cell repertoires in COVID-19. TCRdb's copy holds only in-frame clones and misses some; the assay was immunoSEQ multiplex PCR. The data contain 150,000 to 200,000 clones, roughly 80% of them singletons. The sequenced material came from peripheral blood. The receptors derive from a man aged 50-59 years who had recovered from COVID-19.

This sequence joins TRBV7-8 and TRBJ1-4; D is unresolved. Germline V gene sequence: CDR1 SGHVS, CDR2 FQNEAQ. The V and J ends lost 5 bases and 6 bases respectively, with 13 bases between them. The CDR3 is 14 amino acids. This CDR3 reads CASSRVRVDEKLFF. CDR3 bases: TGTGCCAGCAGCCGAGTGCGGGTAGATGAAAAACTGTTTTTT. The whole variable domain, filled in from reference TRBV7-8 and TRBJ1-4, reads GAGVSQSPRYKVAKRGQDVALRCDPISGHVSLFWYQQALGQGPEFLTYFQNEAQLDKSGLPSDRFFAERPEGSVSTLKIQRTQQEDSAVYLCASSRVRVDEKLFFGSGTQLSVL.

The rearrangement links TRBV3-1 (or the pseudogene TRBV3-2) to TRBJ2-7, with a tentative D call TRBD2 (6 bases). CDR3 length: 14 residues. V was cut by 4 bases and J by 7 bases, with 17 bases left in between. The germline V gene encodes CDR1 LGHDT and CDR2 YNNKEL (reference sequence). The CDR3: CASSRLASSGEQYF. CDR3 DNA sequence: TGTGCCAGCAGCCGGCTAGCGTCGTCGGGGGAGCAGTACTTC.